This T cell receptor beta chain was identified in a study of shared clonotypes between healthy human individuals. General study points: Sampling included only blood; tissue repertoires likely differ. The donor pool, a small one, limited the genetic and exposure-history diversity represented.

A split of CD4+ cells into CD45RA+ naive and CD45RA-negative memory subsets was performed. Sequencing used immunoSEQ multiplex PCR; TCRdb keeps in-frame clones, though not all of them. This table has some 1,600,000 clones, 95% to 99% appearing once. As to this clone: Its antigen is unidentified. One end of the junction is discordant with germline, which a read error may explain.

This CDR3 comprises 13 residues. The germline V gene has CDR1 MDHEN and CDR2 SYDVKM. The chain joins TRBV28 to TRBJ1-3; the D is unclear. The sequencing sample was made of naive CD4+ T cells sorted from blood. Described subset: CD45RA+ positively selected. This sequence was found in a man in his thirties or forties in good health. This CDR3 is CASSRASRNTIYF. In DNA, the CDR3 is TGTGCCAGCAGCCGGGCCTCTAGAAACACCATATATTTT.